Detailed here is one T cell receptor beta chain. Its antigen remains unidentified. One base away there is no much larger clone; base qualities are not given. Ophthalmopathy patients had moderately to severely active disease, with a Clinical Activity Score of 3 or more, a NOSPECS grade of 4 or more, and a disease duration of less than 3 months. Any patient with an uncontrolled infection, another autoimmune disease, pregnancy or lactation was excluded. Diagnoses relied on clinical symptoms, serum thyroxine and TRAb, thyroid ultrasound and orbital computed tomography. PBMCs were separated from roughly 10 ml of fresh peripheral blood using Ficoll-Paque density gradient centrifugation. Total RNA was extracted with Trizol reagent, and quality was checked on an Agilent 2100 Bioanalyzer. The data belong to a study of T cells in Graves' hyperthyroidism and ophthalmopathy (dated by TCRdb to between 2019 and 2020). Some background on the complete study: Peripheral blood was sampled at the time of initial diagnosis, prior to any treatment. Whether ophthalmopathy could be predicted prospectively was tested in an independent validation cohort made up of 18 hyperthyroidism patients plus 17 patients who later progressed to ophthalmopathy. The paper reports TCR Vbeta CDR3 sequencing of some 140 peripheral blood samples: approximately 41 ophthalmopathy, roughly 80 hyperthyroidism and around 17 progressor patients. The 95 to 100 discovery patients were divided at random into training and test sets in a 7:3 ratio. To identify distinguishing TCR V-J signatures, a discovery cohort of around 100 patients was used, comprising 40 to 45 with Graves' ophthalmopathy and about 59 with stable Graves' hyperthyroidism. Thyroid tissue and blood T-cell repertoires from roughly six Graves' hyperthyroidism patients were also compared in the study. Once sampling was done, hyperthyroidism patients were given methimazole at a starting dose of 30 mg daily, whereas ophthalmopathy patients were given high-dose intravenous methylprednisolone. What the study reported, not specific to this receptor: Sample size was not statistically predetermined, and investigators were not blinded to group allocation. In validation, the model predicted progression to ophthalmopathy with about 71% sensitivity and about 72% specificity, a median of about 6.7 months before onset. A model built on a 13 V-J signature distinguished ophthalmopathy from stable hyperthyroidism, reaching approximately 89% sensitivity and 81.08% specificity in cross-validation and 80%/75% in testing. Most expanded thyroid clonotypes (frequency above 0.001) were also detected in blood, a finding suggesting that blood repertoires may reflect thyroid immune responses.

From cysteine to phenylalanine, the CDR3 is 15 amino acids long. Only the CDR3 part of the read is kept: 45 bases, read in frame from the first base. Sequences SGHRS (CDR1) and YFSETQ (CDR2) are obtained from the germline V gene. V gives up 0 bases and J gives up 9 bases, and the segment between their germline ends measures 13 bases. The TCR beta CDR3 regions were amplified from the RNA transcripts. The first round of RT-PCR for the TCR CDR3 was performed with the HTBI primer set and the Qiagen OneStep RT-PCR kit. Libraries were constructed in a second round of multiplex PCR, after which size selection and purification were carried out. Sequencing of the libraries was done on an Illumina HiSeq2000 using paired-end 100 bp reads. As for the original processing: Raw data were processed with SOAPnuke, discarding reads with adapters, uncalled bases, mean Phred below 15, or no exact constant-primer or identifier match. High-quality paired reads were merged using COPE v1.2.5, and each unique nucleotide sequence was defined as a clonotype. MiTCR v1.1 was used to align the clonotypes against IMGT TRBV, TRBD and TRBJ reference segments. The analysis included only V-J combinations with a frequency above 0.0001, which together covered 99% to 99.2% of the repertoires. The TCS score was defined as the ratio of F50 (clonal expansion) to E x V (chaos), calculated using BLOSUM62-based TCRdist between CDR3 peptides within each V-J. Welch's t-statistics and random forest reduced roughly 530 V-J features to about 12, which were used in a naive Bayes classifier (R e1071). TCRdb applied fastp at Q25 and MiXCR to the public reads, then kept only in-frame beta chains. Each record represents a unique CDR3 protein, reported with the most common genes and DNA among its rows. These V and J calls are TCRdb output, not the study's own analysis. This sample gives a few hundred thousand distinct CDR3 sequences in total; 13% to 15% of them show up just once. The ten largest clonotypes hold roughly a fifth of the sample.

Recombination connected TRBV5-1 to TRBJ1-6, with TRBD1 as a weak D call on 5 bases. This clonotype was sampled from a woman in her sixties or seventies with Graves' ophthalmopathy. The sequencing input was blood. The CDR3 here reads CASSLDGRVGSPLHF. The DNA sequence is as follows: TGCGCCAGCAGCTTGGATGGCAGGGTGGGTTCACCCCTCCACTTT.